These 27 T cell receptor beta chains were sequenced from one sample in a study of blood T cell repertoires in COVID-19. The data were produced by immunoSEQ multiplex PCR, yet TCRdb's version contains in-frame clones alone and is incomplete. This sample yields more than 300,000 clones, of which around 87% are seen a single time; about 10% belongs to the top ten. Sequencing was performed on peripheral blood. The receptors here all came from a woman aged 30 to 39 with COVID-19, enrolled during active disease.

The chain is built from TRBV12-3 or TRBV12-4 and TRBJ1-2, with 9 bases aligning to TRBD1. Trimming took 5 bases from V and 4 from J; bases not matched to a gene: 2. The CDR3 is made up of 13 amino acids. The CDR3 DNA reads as TGTGCCAGCAGTCTACAGGGGGCCTATGGCTACACCTTC. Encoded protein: CASSLQGAYGYTF.

The DNA of the CDR3 is TGTGCCACCAGCAGAGATGAGGGTATGGCAGGGAGGACCTATGGCTACACCTTC. It translates to CATSRDEGMAGRTYGYTF. V is TRBV15 and J is TRBJ1-2, with D maybe TRBD1 (5 bases). Trimming removed 0 bases at V and 4 bases at J, with 21 bases between. The CDR3 is 18 residues long. Germline V gene sequence: CDR1 LNHNV, CDR2 YYDKDF (reference sequence).

Written as DNA, the CDR3 is TGTGCCAGCAGCGTAGCGGTACAAGAGACCCAGTACTTC. Translation: CASSVAVQETQYF. This rearrangement joins TRBV9 to TRBJ2-5; no definite D call. The CDR3 has 13 amino acids. Germline V gene sequence: CDR1 SGDLS, CDR2 YYNGEE. Between the trimmed V and J ends, which lost 0 bases and 2 bases, there was a span of 5 bases.

Here the CDR3 reads CASSYYLGGNTEAFF. The CDR3 DNA is TGTGCCAGCAGTTACTATTTGGGGGGGAACACTGAAGCTTTCTTT. This chain connects TRBV6-5 to TRBJ1-1, with a possible D match to TRBD1 (5 bases). Trimming shortened V by 1 base and J by 1 base, and 10 bases separated the two germline ends. This CDR3 is 15 amino acids long. CDR1 and CDR2 from the germline V gene are MNHEY and SVGAGI.

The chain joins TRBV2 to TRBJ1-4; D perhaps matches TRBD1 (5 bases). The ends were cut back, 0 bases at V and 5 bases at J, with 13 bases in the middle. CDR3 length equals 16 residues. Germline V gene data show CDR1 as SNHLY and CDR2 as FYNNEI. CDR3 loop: CASSEARGRENEKLFF. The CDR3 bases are TGTGCCAGCAGTGAAGCGCGGGGCAGAGAGAATGAAAAACTGTTTTTT.

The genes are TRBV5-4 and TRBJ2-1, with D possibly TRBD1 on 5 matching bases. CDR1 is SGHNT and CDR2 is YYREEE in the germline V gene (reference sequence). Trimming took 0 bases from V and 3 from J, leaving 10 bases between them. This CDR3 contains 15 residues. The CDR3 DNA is TGTGCCAGCAGCTTGGCAGACAGTAACTACAATGAGCAGTTCTTC. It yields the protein CASSLADSNYNEQFF.

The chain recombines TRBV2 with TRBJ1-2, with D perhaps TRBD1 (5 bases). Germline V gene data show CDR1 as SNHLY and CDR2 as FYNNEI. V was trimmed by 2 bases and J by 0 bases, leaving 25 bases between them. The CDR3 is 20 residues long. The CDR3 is CASSEKGAEIRLRSNYGYTF. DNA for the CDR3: TGTGCCAGCAGTGAAAAAGGGGCAGAAATACGATTAAGATCTAACTATGGCTACACCTTC.

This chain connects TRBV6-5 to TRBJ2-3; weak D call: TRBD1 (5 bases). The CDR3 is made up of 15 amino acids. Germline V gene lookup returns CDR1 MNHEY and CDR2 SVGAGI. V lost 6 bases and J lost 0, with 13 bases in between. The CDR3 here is CASRPQVTSTDTQYF. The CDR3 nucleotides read TGTGCCAGCAGACCACAGGTTACTAGCACAGATACGCAGTATTTT.

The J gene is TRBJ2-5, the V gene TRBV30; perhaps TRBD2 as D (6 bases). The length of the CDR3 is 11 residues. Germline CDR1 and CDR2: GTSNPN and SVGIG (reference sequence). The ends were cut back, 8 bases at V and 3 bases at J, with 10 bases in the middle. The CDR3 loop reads CAGGEKETQYF. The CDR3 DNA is TGTGCCGGCGGGGAAAAAGAGACCCAGTACTTC.

The CDR3 loop is CASSIGDKETQYF. The CDR3 nucleotides are TGTGCCAGTAGTATAGGGGACAAAGAGACCCAGTACTTC. The V gene is TRBV19, the J gene TRBJ2-5; tentatively, D is TRBD1 (6 bases). Germline V gene data show CDR1 as LNHDA and CDR2 as SQIVND (reference sequence). This CDR3 region has 13 residues. Deletions cut 1 base from V and 3 bases from J, with 6 bases between.

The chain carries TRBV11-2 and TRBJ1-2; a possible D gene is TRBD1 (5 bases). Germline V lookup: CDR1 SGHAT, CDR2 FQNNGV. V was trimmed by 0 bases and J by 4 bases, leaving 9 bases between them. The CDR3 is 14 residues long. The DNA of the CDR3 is TGTGCCAGCAGCTTAGATAGGGGCAGCTATGGCTACACCTTC. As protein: CASSLDRGSYGYTF.

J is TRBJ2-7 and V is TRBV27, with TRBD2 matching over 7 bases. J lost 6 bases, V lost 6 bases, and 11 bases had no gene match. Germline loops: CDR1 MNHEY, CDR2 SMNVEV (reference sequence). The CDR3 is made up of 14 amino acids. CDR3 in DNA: TGTGCCAGCAGACAGCTCGGGACTACCTCCGAGCAGTACTTC. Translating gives CASRQLGTTSEQYF.

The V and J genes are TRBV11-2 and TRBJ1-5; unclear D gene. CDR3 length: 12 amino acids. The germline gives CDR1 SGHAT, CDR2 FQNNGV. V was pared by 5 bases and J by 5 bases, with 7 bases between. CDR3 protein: CASSTADQPQHF. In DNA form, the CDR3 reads TGTGCCAGCAGCACTGCCGATCAGCCCCAGCATTTT.

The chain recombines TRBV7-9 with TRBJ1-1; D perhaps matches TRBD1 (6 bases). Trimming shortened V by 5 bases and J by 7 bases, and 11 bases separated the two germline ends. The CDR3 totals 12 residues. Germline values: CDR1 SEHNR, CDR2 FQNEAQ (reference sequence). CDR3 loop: CASSPDSLEAFF. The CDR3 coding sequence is TGTGCCAGCAGCCCGGACAGTCTTGAAGCTTTCTTT.

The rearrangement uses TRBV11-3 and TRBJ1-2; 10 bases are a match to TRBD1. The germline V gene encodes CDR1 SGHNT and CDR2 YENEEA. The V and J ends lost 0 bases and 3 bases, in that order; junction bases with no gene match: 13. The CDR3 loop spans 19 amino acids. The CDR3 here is CASSLETRDRGGRYYGYTF. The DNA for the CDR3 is TGTGCCAGCAGCTTAGAGACCCGGGACAGGGGAGGGCGGTACTATGGCTACACCTTC.

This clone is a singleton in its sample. In DNA, the CDR3 is TGTGCCAGCAGCTTAGCCGAGACTCCAACCTACGAGCAGTACTTC. It encodes CASSLAETPTYEQYF. The rearrangement joins TRBV7-6 to TRBJ2-7; unclear D gene. V was shortened by 0 bases and J by 2 bases, with 11 bases between the two germline ends. Germline V lookup: CDR1 SGHVS, CDR2 FNYEAQ. The CDR3 is 15 amino acids.

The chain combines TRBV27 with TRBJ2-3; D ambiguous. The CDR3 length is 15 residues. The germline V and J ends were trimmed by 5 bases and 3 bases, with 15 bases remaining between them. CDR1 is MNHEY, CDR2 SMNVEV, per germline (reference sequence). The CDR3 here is CASSNAVLGTDTQYF. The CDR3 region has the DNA TGTGCCAGCAGTAACGCGGTCCTCGGAACAGATACGCAGTATTTT.

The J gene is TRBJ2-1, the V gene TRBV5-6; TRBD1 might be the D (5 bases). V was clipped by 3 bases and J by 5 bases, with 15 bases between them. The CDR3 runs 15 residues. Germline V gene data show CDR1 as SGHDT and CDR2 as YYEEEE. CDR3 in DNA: TGTGCCAGCAGCTCCTCTTCCAGGGATCACAATGAGCAGTTCTTC. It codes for CASSSSSRDHNEQFF.

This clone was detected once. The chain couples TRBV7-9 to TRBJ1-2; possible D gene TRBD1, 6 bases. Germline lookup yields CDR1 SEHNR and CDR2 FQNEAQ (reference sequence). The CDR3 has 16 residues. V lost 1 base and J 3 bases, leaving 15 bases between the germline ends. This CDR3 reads CASSLGKGVRHYGYTF. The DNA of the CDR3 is TGTGCCAGCAGCTTAGGGAAGGGGGTCCGTCACTATGGCTACACCTTC.

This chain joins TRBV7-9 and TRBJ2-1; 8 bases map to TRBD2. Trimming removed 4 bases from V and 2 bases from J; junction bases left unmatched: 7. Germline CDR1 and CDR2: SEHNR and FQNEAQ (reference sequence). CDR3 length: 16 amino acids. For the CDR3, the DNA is TGTGCCAGCAGCTCGGAGCGGGAGTCCGCCTACAATGAGCAGTTCTTC. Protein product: CASSSERESAYNEQFF.

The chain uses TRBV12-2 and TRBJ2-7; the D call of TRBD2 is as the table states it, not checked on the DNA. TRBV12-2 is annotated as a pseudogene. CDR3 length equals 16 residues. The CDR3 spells CASRLVSRLIPYEQYF. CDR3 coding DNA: TGTGCAAGTCGCTTAGTTTCAAGACTCATCCCCTACGAGCAGTACTTC.

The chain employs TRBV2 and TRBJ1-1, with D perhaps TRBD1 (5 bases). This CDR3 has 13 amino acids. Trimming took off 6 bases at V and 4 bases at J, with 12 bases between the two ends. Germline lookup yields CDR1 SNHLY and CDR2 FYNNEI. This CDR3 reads CASRDPGGTEAFF. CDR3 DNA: TGTGCCAGCAGGGACCCCGGGGGCACTGAAGCTTTCTTT. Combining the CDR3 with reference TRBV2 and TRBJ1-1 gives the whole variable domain EPEVTQTPSHQVTQMGQEVILRCVPISNHLYFYWYRQILGQKVEFLVSFYNNEISEKSEIFDDQFSVERPDGSNFTLKIRSTKLEDSAMYFCASRDPGGTEAFFGQGTRLTVV.

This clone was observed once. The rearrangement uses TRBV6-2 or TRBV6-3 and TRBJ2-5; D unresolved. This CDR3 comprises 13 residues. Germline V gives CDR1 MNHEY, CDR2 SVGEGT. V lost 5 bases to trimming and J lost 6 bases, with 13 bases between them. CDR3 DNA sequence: TGTGCCAGCAGTCTAGGAGCTTATAAGACCCAGTACTTC. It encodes CASSLGAYKTQYF.

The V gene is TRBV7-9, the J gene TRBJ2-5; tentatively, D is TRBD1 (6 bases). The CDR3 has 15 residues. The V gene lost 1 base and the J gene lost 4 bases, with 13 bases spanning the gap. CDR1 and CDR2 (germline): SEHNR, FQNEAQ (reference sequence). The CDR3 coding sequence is TGTGCCAGCAGCTTAGGACCAGGGGAGATAGAGACCCAGTACTTC. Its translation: CASSLGPGEIETQYF.

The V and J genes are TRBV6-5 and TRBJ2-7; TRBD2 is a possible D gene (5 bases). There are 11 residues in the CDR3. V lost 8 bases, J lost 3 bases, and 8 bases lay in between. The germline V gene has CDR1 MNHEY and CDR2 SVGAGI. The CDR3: CASEGFYEQYF. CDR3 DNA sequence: TGTGCCAGCGAGGGATTCTACGAGCAGTACTTC.

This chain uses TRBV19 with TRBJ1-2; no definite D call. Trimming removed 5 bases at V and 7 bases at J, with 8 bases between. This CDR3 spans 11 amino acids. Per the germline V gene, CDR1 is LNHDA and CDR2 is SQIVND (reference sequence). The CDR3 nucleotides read TGTGCCAGTAGTCGAGGGCTTGGCTACACCTTC. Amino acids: CASSRGLGYTF. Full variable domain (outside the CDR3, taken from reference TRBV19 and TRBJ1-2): DGGITQSPKYLFRKEGQNVTLSCEQNLNHDAMYWYRQDPGQGLRLIYYSQIVNDFQKGDIAEGYSVSREKKESFPLTVTSAQKNPTAFYLCASSRGLGYTFGSGTRLTVV.

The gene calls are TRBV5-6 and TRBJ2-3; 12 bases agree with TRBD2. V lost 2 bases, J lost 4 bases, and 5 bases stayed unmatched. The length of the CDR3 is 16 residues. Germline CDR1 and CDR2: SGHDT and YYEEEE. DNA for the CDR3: TGTGCCAGCAGCTTCTTGACTAGCGGGAGCTCAGATACGCAGTATTTT. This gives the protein CASSFLTSGSSDTQYF.